This T cell receptor beta chain was identified during a study of blood T cell repertoires in COVID-19. Study context: Donors in the United States, Italy and Spain gave samples during acute or convalescent COVID-19.

Original processing methods: Counts of nucleated cells, estimated from reference gene primer amplification, were obtained. Assay: immunoSEQ multiplex PCR; the TCRdb copy retains only in-frame clones and omits some. V, J and clone size are those of that table, while D and trimming were read from the DNA. Among over 60,000 clones listed, 70% to 90% were seen once. Trimming cost V 6 bases and J 1 base; bases outside gene matches: 4. This CDR3 has 13 amino acids. Germline-derived CDR1 and CDR2 are SQVTM and ANQGSEA. The sequence was obtained from a man aged 40-55 years with acute or convalescent COVID-19. The chain employs TRBV29-1 and TRBJ1-1, with TRBD1 matching over 8 bases. The sample was peripheral blood. The CDR3 sequence: CSVDGTGNTEAFF. In DNA, the CDR3 is TGCAGCGTGGACGGGACAGGGAACACTGAAGCTTTCTTT.